This is a list of T cell receptor beta chains from one sample in a study of OX40 agonist ivuxolimab in advanced cancers. This table comes from immunoSEQ multiplex PCR, and its TCRdb copy is limited to in-frame clones, with some not included. The sample includes 60,000 to 90,000 clones, over 75% of them seen just once. The source material was CD4+ or CD8+ T cells sorted from blood, sampled in a trial of the OX40 agonist ivuxolimab. The origin of the receptors is an adult with an advanced solid tumor such as melanoma, head and neck, liver or kidney cancer. CDR3s include the opening cysteine and the closing phenylalanine or tryptophan. D genes are given only for firm matches. The size field is filled for only some rows; it gives once, few, many or a size class.

-	TRBD1	TRBV28	TRBJ1-2	CASSSTTGNYGYTF	TGTGCCAGCAGTTCCACGACAGGGAACTATGGCTACACCTTC
-	-	TRBV4-3	TRBJ2-7	CASSQDPRAGISPLVEQYF	TGCGCCAGCAGCCAAGATCCGAGGGCAGGGATCTCCCCCCTCGTCGAGCAGTACTTC
-	TRBD1	TRBV29-1	TRBJ2-2	CSVQATQGAAGELFF	TGCAGCGTTCAAGCAACACAGGGGGCGGCCGGGGAGCTGTTTTTT
many	-	TRBV19	TRBJ1-5	CASSIEVSAQHF	TGTGCCAGTAGTATAGAAGTGTCGGCCCAGCATTTT
-	-	TRBV4-1	TRBJ2-5	CASSHPGPQETQYF	TGCGCCAGCAGCCATCCGGGTCCACAAGAGACCCAGTACTTC
-	-	TRBV5-1	TRBJ2-5	CASSLKSGFGETQYF	TGCGCCAGCAGCTTGAAAAGTGGGTTCGGGGAGACCCAGTACTTC
-	-	TRBV29-1	TRBJ2-3	CSVEPGGTDTQYF	TGCAGCGTTGAACCGGGTGGAACAGATACGCAGTATTTT
-	TRBD1	TRBV27	TRBJ2-3	CASTGQGGLFRTDTQYF	TGTGCCAGCACCGGACAGGGGGGCTTATTTCGTACAGATACGCAGTATTTT
-	-	TRBV2	TRBJ1-2	CAASGGAVYGYTF	TGTGCCGCTAGCGGGGGGGCGGTCTATGGCTACACCTTC
-	TRBD1	TRBV2	TRBJ2-5	CASSPDRGVETQYF	TGTGCCAGCAGTCCGGACAGGGGGGTCGAGACCCAGTACTTC
-	TRBD1	TRBV28	TRBJ1-2	CASSLVEGAPRGYTF	TGTGCCAGCAGTTTAGTTGAGGGGGCGCCTAGAGGCTACACCTTC
once	-	TRBV7-5	TRBJ2-5	CVRSLLETQYF	TGTGTCAGAAGCTTATTGGAGACCCAGTACTTC
-	-	TRBV6-6	TRBJ2-5	CASSYSGVTQYF	TGTGCCAGCAGTTACTCTGGGGTGACCCAGTACTTC
-	-	TRBV5-5	TRBJ2-2	CASSLYAGVYTGELFF	TGTGCCAGCAGCTTGTATGCTGGGGTATACACCGGGGAGCTGTTTTTT
-	-	TRBV10-2	TRBJ2-5	CASSEWGLRETQYF	TGCGCCAGCAGTGAATGGGGCCTCCGGGAGACCCAGTACTTC
-	-	TRBV10-3	TRBJ1-5	CAISQGDSNQPQHF	TGTGCCATTAGCCAGGGCGATAGCAATCAGCCCCAGCATTTT
-	TRBD1	TRBV27	TRBJ1-1	CASSLSQGAEAFF	TGTGCCAGCAGTTTATCTCAGGGGGCTGAAGCTTTCTTT
-	-	TRBV10-1	TRBJ1-4	CASSGGDEKLFF	TGCGCCAGCTCAGGAGGGGATGAAAAACTGTTTTTT